The 23 T cell receptor beta chains below come from one sample, sequenced in a study of blood T cells in healthy people across ages. Then a second PCR, running roughly 7 to 11 cycles, was carried out with a sample-barcoded 5' primer and a J-beta primer mix. In TCRdb, the 5' RACE reads were re-called with MiXCR into one record per CDR3 protein. The sample holds about a million distinct CDR3 sequences, 35% to 40% seen once. Specimen: blood. These receptors were taken from a young man in good health.

This clonotype has a handful of counts. The V call is TRBV4-3, the J call TRBJ1-1; 8 bases fit TRBD1. The CDR3 covers 15 residues. The ends lost 2 bases at V and 2 bases at J; junction bases unmatched: 4. Germline V CDR1 and CDR2: LGHNA, YSLEER. CDR3 loop: CASSQRTGRNTEAFF. Here the CDR3 DNA reads TGCGCCAGCAGCCAACGGACAGGGCGAAACACTGAAGCTTTCTTT.

The rearrangement joins TRBV9 to TRBJ1-1; perhaps TRBD1 as D (5 bases). Germline V gene lookup returns CDR1 SGDLS and CDR2 YYNGEE. The V end was cut by 3 bases, the J end by 1 base, with 10 bases between. CDR3 length equals 14 residues. The DNA of the CDR3 is TGTGCCAGCAGCGCAGGGTTTTGGAACACTGAAGCTTTCTTT. It is translated as CASSAGFWNTEAFF. The variable domain in full, completed from reference TRBV9 and TRBJ1-1, reads DSGVTQTPKHLITATGQRVTLRCSPRSGDLSVYWYQQSLDQGLQFLIQYYNGEERAKGNILERFSAQQFPDLHSELNLSSLELGDSALYFCASSAGFWNTEAFFGQGTRLTVV.

This clonotype has just a few counts. This chain connects TRBV3-1 to TRBJ2-7, with D hard to call. V lost 0 bases and J 5 bases, leaving 8 bases between the germline ends. Germline CDR1 and CDR2: LGHDT and YNNKEL (reference sequence). The CDR3 totals 13 residues. CDR3 sequence (DNA): TGTGCCAGCAGCCAAGAGGGCCGGGACGAGCAGTACTTC. This gives the protein CASSQEGRDEQYF.

The chain is built from TRBV7-8 and TRBJ2-7, with TRBD2 as a possible D gene (6 bases). CDR3 length: 14 amino acids. V lost 8 bases, J lost 0 bases, and 14 bases lay in between. The germline gives CDR1 SGHVS, CDR2 FQNEAQ. CDR3 bases: TGTGCCAGCGGCGGGACCGTAACCTCCTACGAGCAGTACTTC. Encoded protein: CASGGTVTSYEQYF.

This clonotype was seen a handful of times. The V and J genes are TRBV7-2 and TRBJ2-5; TRBD1 matches 8 bases. Per germline, CDR1 SGHTA and CDR2 FQGNSA. Trimming removed 1 base from V and 4 bases from J; junction bases left unmatched: 5. The CDR3 totals 15 residues. CDR3 nucleotide sequence: TGTGCCAGCAGCTTAGATCCAGGGGGCCCAGAGACCCAGTACTTC. Translating gives CASSLDPGGPETQYF.

This clonotype was found a few times. The chain uses TRBV20-1 and TRBJ1-6, with 8 nucleotides matching TRBD1. Per the germline V gene, CDR1 is DFQATT and CDR2 is SNEGSKA (reference sequence). This CDR3 contains 17 residues. With V trimmed by 0 bases and J by 7 bases, 11 bases remained unmatched. The CDR3 region is CSARDLLRQGANSPLHF. The DNA for the CDR3 is TGCAGTGCTAGAGATCTATTACGGCAGGGGGCAAATTCACCCCTCCACTTT.

This sequence joins TRBV15 and TRBJ2-3, with no clear D. The CDR3 totals 15 residues. Trimming took 0 bases from V and 0 from J, leaving 7 bases between them. Germline CDR1 and CDR2: LNHNV and YYDKDF (reference sequence). CDR3 nucleotides: TGTGCCACCAGCAGAGACCGAGCTAGCACAGATACGCAGTATTTT. Residues: CATSRDRASTDTQYF.

This clonotype was observed once. One junction end does not reproduce the germline sequence, and a read error may be involved. The chain couples TRBV11-2 to TRBJ2-3; D unclear. Germline V gene lookup returns CDR1 SGHAT and CDR2 FQNNGV. This CDR3 has 16 residues. The CDR3 region has the DNA TGCGCCAGCAGCTATGGTTCCGGCACCCCCCCAGATACGCAGTATTTT. Translation gives CASSYGSGTPPDTQYF.

This clonotype appeared a few times. The chain links TRBV20-1 to TRBJ1-5, with TRBD1 matching 8 bases. Per the germline V gene, CDR1 is DFQATT and CDR2 is SNEGSKA (reference sequence). This CDR3 has 13 residues. V was clipped by 4 bases and J by 6 bases; unmatched bases: 5. CDR3 in amino acids: CSANRGIGQPQHF. For the CDR3, the DNA is TGCAGTGCTAACAGGGGGATCGGTCAGCCCCAGCATTTT.

This clonotype showed up many times. CDR3 sequence: CAITPGTPTSEQYF. DNA of the CDR3: TGTGCCATCACCCCAGGGACCCCGACCTCCGAGCAGTACTTC. The V call is TRBV10-3, the J call TRBJ2-7, with D tentatively TRBD1 or TRBD2 (5 bases each). The CDR3 consists of 14 residues. Trimming took 7 bases from V and 6 from J, leaving 19 bases between them. Germline V gene sequence: CDR1 ENHRY, CDR2 SYGVKD.

This clonotype was counted between two and nine times. V usage is TRBV5-4 and J usage is TRBJ2-2; TRBD2 aligns across 7 bases. The CDR3 is made up of 16 amino acids. Per germline, CDR1 SGHNT and CDR2 YYREEE (reference sequence). Trimming took 0 bases from V and 4 from J; bases not matched to a gene: 6. The CDR3 DNA reads as TGTGCCAGCAGCTTGGGACTAGCAACTTTCACCGGGGAGCTGTTTTTT. The encoded protein is CASSLGLATFTGELFF.

The rearrangement links TRBV4-3 to TRBJ2-3; a weak D match, TRBD1 (6 bases). CDR3 length equals 18 residues. With 1 base removed from V and 3 bases from J, the gap between germline ends came to 20 bases. Per germline, CDR1 LGHNA and CDR2 YSLEER. CDR3 DNA sequence: TGCGCCAGCAGCCAAGCGGCAGGCTACCGGGACAATACAGATACGCAGTATTTT. As protein: CASSQAAGYRDNTDTQYF.

This clonotype turned up a few times. The gene calls are TRBV29-1 and TRBJ1-1; D uncertain. Germline lookup yields CDR1 SQVTM and CDR2 ANQGSEA. V was cut by 2 bases and J by 7 bases, with 8 bases left in between. CDR3 length: 11 amino acids. This CDR3 is CSVERQLEAFF. CDR3 bases: TGCAGCGTTGAACGGCAACTTGAAGCTTTCTTT.

This chain links TRBV4-3 with TRBJ1-2; possibly TRBD1 for D (6 bases). Deletions cut 0 bases from V and 2 bases from J, with 10 bases between. CDR1 LGHNA and CDR2 YSLEER come from the germline V gene. The CDR3 is 15 amino acids. For the CDR3, the DNA is TGCGCCAGCAGCCAAGATTCAGACAGGAACTATGGCTACACCTTC. Protein: CASSQDSDRNYGYTF.

This clonotype has a handful of counts. The chain uses TRBV25-1 and TRBJ1-2; 9 bases are a match to TRBD1. V shed 4 bases, J shed 3 bases, and the junction held 18 bases outside the gene matches. In germline, CDR1 is MGHDK, CDR2 SYGVNS. CDR3 length: 19 amino acids. The CDR3 sequence: CASSASPGQGTSGDYGYTF. CDR3 in DNA: TGTGCCAGCAGTGCCTCTCCGGGACAGGGTACTTCTGGGGACTATGGCTACACCTTC.

In its sample, this clonotype was seen a few times. In nucleotides, the CDR3 is TGTGCCAGCAGCCATGCCGACAAGGAGAATGGCTACACCTTC. Translation: CASSHADKENGYTF. The chain recombines TRBV14 with TRBJ1-2; no definite D call. Deletions cut 3 bases from V and 6 bases from J, with 14 bases between. The CDR3 length is 14 residues. The germline V gene has CDR1 SGHDN and CDR2 FVKESK.

This clonotype came up many times. V and J are TRBV9 and TRBJ2-3; D uncertain. CDR1 SGDLS and CDR2 YYNGEE come from the germline V gene. V lost 0 bases, J lost 3 bases, and 2 bases lay in between. The length of the CDR3 is 12 residues. DNA of the CDR3: TGTGCCAGCAGCGTAGGTACAGATACGCAGTATTTT. Its protein product is CASSVGTDTQYF.

The CDR3 sequence is CSAQQVNTEAFF. For the CDR3, the DNA is TGCAGTGCTCAACAGGTGAACACTGAAGCTTTCTTT. The chain links TRBV20-1 to TRBJ1-1, with a possible D match to TRBD1 (5 bases). The V and J ends lost 5 bases and 0 bases respectively, with 7 bases between them. CDR1 is DFQATT, CDR2 SNEGSKA, per germline (reference sequence). CDR3 size: 12 residues.

This clonotype showed up just a few times. This sequence joins TRBV9 and TRBJ1-2; maybe TRBD1 (6 bases). The CDR3 consists of 18 residues. Trimming pared 3 bases from V and 0 bases from J, leaving 21 bases between. Germline V lookup: CDR1 SGDLS, CDR2 YYNGEE. DNA of the CDR3: TGTGCCAGCAGCGCCATCGATGGACAGCCGAGATCTAACTATGGCTACACCTTC. Protein sequence: CASSAIDGQPRSNYGYTF.

Concerning this clonotype: This may be a read error, as it is one base from a much larger clone. The chain combines TRBV12-3 or TRBV12-4 with TRBJ2-1; D possibly corresponds to TRBD1 (5 bases). Trimming took off 6 bases at V and 2 bases at J, with 11 bases between the two ends. The CDR3 has 14 residues. The DNA of the CDR3 is TGTGCCAGCAGGTTCCCGGACACCTACAATGAGCAGTTCTTC. It encodes CASRFPDTYNEQFF.

The chain employs TRBV9 and TRBJ2-7; the match to TRBD1 covers 7 bases. Germline V gives CDR1 SGDLS, CDR2 YYNGEE. Trimming removed 3 bases from V and 0 bases from J; junction bases left unmatched: 3. The CDR3 has 14 amino acids. CDR3 sequence (DNA): TGTGCCAGCAGCGCGGGACAGTACTCCTACGAGCAGTACTTC. Its translation is CASSAGQYSYEQYF.

This clonotype was observed a handful of times. The chain links TRBV7-9 to TRBJ2-5, with no clear D. Trimming took off 7 bases at V and 0 bases at J, with 12 bases between the two ends. This CDR3 is 14 amino acids long. The germline CDR1 and CDR2 sequences are SEHNR and FQNEAQ (reference sequence). The CDR3 spells CASNLLTYQETQYF. CDR3 in DNA: TGTGCCAGCAACCTGTTGACATACCAAGAGACCCAGTACTTC. Variable domain in full (rest from reference TRBV7-9 and TRBJ2-5): DTGVSQNPRHKITKRGQNVTFRCDPISEHNRLYWYRQTLGQGPEFLTYFQNEAQLEKSRLLSDRFSAERPKGSFSTLEIQRTEQGDSAMYLCASNLLTYQETQYFGPGTRLLVL.

The chain couples TRBV9 to TRBJ2-1, with D possibly matching TRBD2 (5 bases). The assigned J gene may be wrong: the sequence end matches TRBJ2-7 better. The CDR3 is 16 residues long. In germline, CDR1 is SGDLS, CDR2 YYNGEE. This CDR3 is CASSVAVGSSYNEQYF. The DNA of the CDR3 is TGTGCCAGCAGCGTAGCTGTAGGGAGCTCCTACAATGAGCAGTACTTC.